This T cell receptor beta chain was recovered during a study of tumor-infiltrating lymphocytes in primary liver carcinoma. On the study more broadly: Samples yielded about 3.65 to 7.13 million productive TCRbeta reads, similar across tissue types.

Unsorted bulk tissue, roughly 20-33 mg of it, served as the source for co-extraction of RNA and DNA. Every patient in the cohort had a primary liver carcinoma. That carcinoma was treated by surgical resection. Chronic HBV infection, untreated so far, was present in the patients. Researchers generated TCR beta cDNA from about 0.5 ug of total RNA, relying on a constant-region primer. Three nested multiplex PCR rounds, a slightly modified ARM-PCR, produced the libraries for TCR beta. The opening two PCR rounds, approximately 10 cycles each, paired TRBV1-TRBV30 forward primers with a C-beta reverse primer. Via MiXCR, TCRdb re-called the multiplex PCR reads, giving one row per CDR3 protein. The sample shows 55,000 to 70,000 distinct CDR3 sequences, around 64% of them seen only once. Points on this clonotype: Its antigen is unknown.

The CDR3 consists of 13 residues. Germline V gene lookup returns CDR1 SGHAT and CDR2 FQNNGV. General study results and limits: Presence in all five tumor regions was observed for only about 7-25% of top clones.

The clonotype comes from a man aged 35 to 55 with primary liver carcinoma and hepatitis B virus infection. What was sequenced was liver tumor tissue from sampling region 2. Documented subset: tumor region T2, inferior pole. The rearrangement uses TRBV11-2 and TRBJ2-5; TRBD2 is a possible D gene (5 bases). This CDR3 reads CTSSLVLEETQYF. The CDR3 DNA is TGTACTAGTAGCTTAGTTCTGGAAGAGACCCAGTACTTC.